This T cell receptor (beta chain) derives from a study of T cells after yellow fever vaccination. By 5'RACE template switching, TCR cDNA was produced, with a universal primer site and UMIs added in the process. One entry per CDR3 protein results from TCRdb running MiXCR on the 5' RACE reads. The repertoire holds just under 600,000 distinct CDR3 sequences, roughly 14% seen once, with around an eighth in the top ten. The CDR3 length is 15 residues. Germline V gene lookup returns CDR1 SSHAT and CDR2 FNYEAQ (reference sequence). This clonotype turned up a few times. The junction departs from the called germline gene at one end, perhaps through a read error.

This clonotype was sampled from a man under 40 who received the YFV17D yellow fever vaccine. Sequences were derived from PBMCs, sampled on the day of the yellow fever booster vaccination. J is TRBJ2-1 and V is TRBV7-7; TRBD2 agrees at 7 bases. This chain's CDR3 is CASSALADSYNEQFF. CDR3 DNA sequence: TGTGCTAGCAGCGCTCTAGCGGATTCCTACAATGAGCAGTTCTTC.